These 9 T cell receptor beta chains were all obtained from the same sample, sequenced in a study of PD-1 blockade in classical Hodgkin lymphoma. All trial patients relapsed after autologous stem cell transplantation. Generated by immunoSEQ multiplex PCR, the TCRdb table keeps only in-frame clones and is missing some. The data hold about 94,000 clones, with 85% to 90% observed a single time. The material sequenced was peripheral blood mononuclear cells (PBMCs), taken before the second cycle of nivolumab. The receptors shown here come from a human donor with classical Hodgkin lymphoma.

This clone came up a few times. The J gene is TRBJ2-7, the V gene TRBV6-5; 8 bases are shared with TRBD1. The V and J ends lost 4 bases and 11 bases, in that order; junction bases with no gene match: 4. The CDR3 totals 11 residues. Germline CDR1 and CDR2: MNHEY and SVGAGI. CDR3 nucleotides: TGTGCCAGCAGTTTCGGACAGGGAGAGTACTTC. As protein: CASSFGQGEYF.

J is TRBJ2-5 and V is TRBV7-9, with 7 bases matching TRBD2. The J segment lost 2 bases and the V segment lost 6 bases, leaving 9 bases of the junction unmatched. Germline CDR1 SEHNR, CDR2 FQNEAQ (reference sequence). The CDR3 runs 15 residues. As DNA, the CDR3 is TGTGCCAGCAGTCACGCGGGAGCCAAGCAAGAGACCCAGTACTTC. It codes for CASSHAGAKQETQYF.

In this sample, this clone turned up once. The chain combines TRBV2 with TRBJ2-7; D possibly corresponds to TRBD2 (5 bases). V gave up 5 bases and J gave up 3 bases, with 14 bases separating them. Germline V CDR1 and CDR2: SNHLY, FYNNEI. The CDR3 extends over 14 amino acids. CDR3 in amino acids: CASSRTPAGYEQYF. The CDR3 nucleotides are TGTGCCAGCAGTAGGACCCCCGCGGGCTACGAGCAGTACTTC. The full variable domain, its missing parts supplied by reference TRBV2 and TRBJ2-7, is EPEVTQTPSHQVTQMGQEVILRCVPISNHLYFYWYRQILGQKVEFLVSFYNNEISEKSEIFDDQFSVERPDGSNFTLKIRSTKLEDSAMYFCASSRTPAGYEQYFGPGTRLTVT.

This clone was picked up one time. The chain carries TRBV6-5 and TRBJ2-7; 7 nucleotides agree with TRBD1. This CDR3 comprises 14 residues. CDR1 is MNHEY, CDR2 SVGAGI, per germline. V was pared by 5 bases and J by 4 bases, with 8 bases of the junction left unmatched. CDR3 sequence reads: CASSTPGGPYEQYF. The CDR3 coding sequence is TGTGCCAGCAGTACTCCAGGGGGTCCATACGAGCAGTACTTC.

V gene TRBV15 combines with J gene TRBJ1-5, with TRBD1 as a possible D gene (6 bases). V lost 0 bases and J 6 bases, leaving 6 bases between the germline ends. This CDR3 has 13 amino acids. The V gene's germline CDR1 is LNHNV and CDR2 YYDKDF (reference sequence). The CDR3 is CATSREGGQPQHF. In DNA form, the CDR3 reads TGTGCCACCAGCAGAGAAGGGGGTCAGCCCCAGCATTTT.

The gene calls are TRBV5-1 and TRBJ2-1; 8 nucleotides align to TRBD1. After removal of 5 bases from V and 5 bases from J, the junction contained 9 bases not matched to a gene. Germline-derived CDR1 and CDR2 are SGHRS and YFSETQ. The CDR3 is made up of 15 amino acids. The CDR3 sequence is CASSSPGQGDNEQFF. CDR3 in DNA: TGCGCCAGCAGTTCTCCCGGACAGGGTGACAATGAGCAGTTCTTC.

A few counts support this clone. This rearrangement joins TRBV28 to TRBJ1-2; D gene uncertain. Trimming cost V 4 bases and J 4 bases, with 13 bases left between them. Germline V CDR1 and CDR2: MDHEN, SYDVKM. CDR3 size: 14 residues. In nucleotides, the CDR3 is TGTGCCAGCAGTTCGGTCAGTGGAGGCTATGGCTACACCTTC. It encodes CASSSVSGGYGYTF.

The chain is built from TRBV2 and TRBJ1-3; TRBD1 aligns across 7 bases. CDR1 and CDR2 (germline): SNHLY, FYNNEI. The ends lost 8 bases at V and 4 bases at J; junction bases unmatched: 8. This CDR3 has 14 residues. The CDR3 nucleotides are TGTGCCAGCCGCCAACAGGGGTCCGGAAACACCATATATTTT. Residues: CASRQQGSGNTIYF.

The V and J genes are TRBV27 and TRBJ1-1; perhaps TRBD1 as D (6 bases). CDR3 size: 13 residues. Trimming shortened V by 2 bases and J by 7 bases, and 11 bases separated the two germline ends. Germline CDR1 and CDR2: MNHEY and SMNVEV (reference sequence). CDR3 nucleotides: TGTGCCAGCAGTTTACGGGGGGCAAGTGAAGCTTTCTTT. This codes for CASSLRGASEAFF.